These 19 T cell receptor beta chains were all obtained from the same sample, sequenced in a study of blood T cell repertoires in COVID-19 (dated by TCRdb to 2020 to 2021). The method behind the library was the immunoSEQ multiplex PCR assay. Drawn from immuneACCESS, this table holds only the in-frame rearrangements with V and J called that TCRdb kept. Clones are partly lost; checked studies trace under half to an unresolved V gene and leave the rest unexplained. This sample has 220,000 or so clones in its table, and approximately 86% of those were observed once. The ten largest clones represent roughly 10% of the sample. Sequences were obtained from peripheral blood. These receptors were taken from a woman between 45 and 65 years old with COVID-19, enrolled during active disease.

This clone was counted between two and nine times. This chain uses TRBV7-2 with TRBJ2-3; D may be TRBD1 (5 bases). Trimming cost V 1 base and J 2 bases, with 13 bases left between them. The CDR3 is made up of 16 amino acids. The germline V gene encodes CDR1 SGHTA and CDR2 FQGNSA. The DNA for the CDR3 is TGTGCCAGCAGCTTAGATGACAGAATATTCACAGATACGCAGTATTTT. The encoded protein is CASSLDDRIFTDTQYF.

The CDR3 DNA sequence: TGTGCCAGCAGTGCTCGTCTGCCGGGGAGCTTAAGTGGCTACACCTTC. It codes for CASSARLPGSLSGYTF. V gene TRBV6-1 combines with J gene TRBJ1-2; no definite D call. Germline V gene data show CDR1 as MNHNS and CDR2 as SASEGT. The CDR3 loop spans 16 amino acids. The V gene lost 4 bases and the J gene lost 7 bases, with 22 bases spanning the gap.

Only one count was recorded for this clone. This chain links TRBV7-6 with TRBJ1-1, with D perhaps TRBD1 (6 bases). The germline V gene has CDR1 SGHVS and CDR2 FNYEAQ. This CDR3 contains 17 residues. V lost 1 base to trimming and J lost 0 bases, with 15 bases between them. CDR3: CASSLVGGGGMNTEAFF. The CDR3, as DNA: TGTGCCAGCAGCTTAGTCGGGGGCGGGGGCATGAACACTGAAGCTTTCTTT. Based on the CDR3 plus reference TRBV7-6 and TRBJ1-1, the full variable domain is GAGVSQSPRYKVTKRGQDVALRCDPISGHVSLYWYRQALGQGPEFLTYFNYEAQQDKSGLPNDRFSAERPEGSISTLTIQRTEQRDSAMYRCASSLVGGGGMNTEAFFGQGTRLTVV.

The gene calls are TRBV19 and TRBJ1-3; no reliable D call. Germline CDR1 and CDR2: LNHDA and SQIVND (reference sequence). The CDR3 runs 17 residues. The V gene lost 4 bases and the J gene lost 0 bases, with 16 bases spanning the gap. CDR3 amino acids: CASSTENTALSGNTIYF. CDR3 DNA sequence: TGTGCCAGTAGTACCGAAAATACAGCTCTCTCTGGAAACACCATATATTTT.

The chain has TRBV4-1 and TRBJ1-2; D call uncertain. Germline V gene data show CDR1 as MGHRA and CDR2 as YSYEKL. This CDR3 is 16 amino acids long. V lost 0 bases, J lost 0 bases, and 11 bases lay in between. As DNA, the CDR3 is TGCGCCAGCAGCCAAGATCCCGGTAACCCTAACTATGGCTACACCTTC. Encoded protein: CASSQDPGNPNYGYTF.

The chain links TRBV2 to TRBJ2-7; weak D call: TRBD2 (5 bases). Per the germline V gene, CDR1 is SNHLY and CDR2 is FYNNEI. Deletions cut 4 bases from V and 3 bases from J, with 10 bases between. The CDR3 spans 13 residues. As DNA, the CDR3 is TGTGCCAGCAGTGGGACTTACCTCTACGAGCAGTACGTC. It encodes CASSGTYLYEQYV.

The V call is TRBV28, the J call TRBJ2-4, with 9 nucleotides matching TRBD1. Looked up from germline, CDR1 is MDHEN and CDR2 is SYDVKM. The CDR3 has 16 amino acids. V lost 6 bases, J lost 2 bases, and 8 bases stayed unmatched. CDR3 sequence reads: CASRGDRAGTKNIQYF. CDR3 coding DNA: TGTGCCAGCAGGGGGGACAGGGCAGGGACCAAAAACATTCAGTACTTC.

This clone has more than one count but fewer than ten. V and J are TRBV12-3 or TRBV12-4 and TRBJ2-2; TRBD1 is a possible D gene (5 bases). The ends were cut back, 4 bases at V and 6 bases at J, with 6 bases in the middle. The CDR3 runs 12 residues. The CDR3 protein is CASSSTAGELFF. The CDR3 bases are TGTGCCAGCAGTTCGACAGCCGGGGAGCTGTTTTTT.

J is TRBJ2-1 and V is TRBV11-2, with TRBD2 matching 7 bases. The V gene's germline CDR1 is SGHAT and CDR2 FQNNGV. Trimming at V came to 5 bases and at J to 0 bases, leaving 7 bases not matched to a gene. The CDR3 covers 16 residues. The CDR3 DNA sequence: TGTGCCAGCAGCCCCCGGTCGGGGGGCTCCTACAATGAGCAGTTCTTC. This encodes CASSPRSGGSYNEQFF.

This clone was detected a few times. The rearrangement uses TRBV3-1 (or the pseudogene TRBV3-2) and TRBJ1-2; D gene uncertain. Germline V gives CDR1 LGHDT, CDR2 YNNKEL (reference sequence). This CDR3 contains 13 residues. V lost 4 bases to trimming and J lost 2 bases, with 8 bases between them. CDR3 amino acids: CASSRAGNYGYTF. CDR3 sequence (DNA): TGTGCCAGCAGCCGGGCTGGGAACTATGGCTACACCTTC.

V and J are TRBV29-1 and TRBJ2-5, with 10 bases fitting TRBD1. CDR1 SQVTM and CDR2 ANQGSEA come from the germline V gene. This CDR3 spans 14 amino acids. V trimming: 8 bases; J trimming: 4 bases; junction bases outside the gene matches: 10. The CDR3 reads CSSWDRGRRETQYF. The CDR3, as DNA: TGCAGCTCGTGGGACAGGGGCCGAAGAGAGACCCAGTACTTC.

The V and J genes are TRBV11-2 and TRBJ1-1, with TRBD1 matching over 8 bases. V lost 5 bases to trimming and J lost 3 bases; unmatched junction nucleotides: 14. The V gene's germline CDR1 is SGHAT and CDR2 FQNNGV. CDR3 length equals 17 residues. CDR3 nucleotides: TGTGCCAGCAGCCCTAGCCTGAACAGGGGGTTATACACTGAAGCTTTCTTT. Amino acids: CASSPSLNRGLYTEAFF.

The J gene is TRBJ2-5, the V gene TRBV9; D is ambiguous. This CDR3 comprises 14 residues. Germline V gene data show CDR1 as SGDLS and CDR2 as YYNGEE. V was shortened by 1 base and J by 5 bases, with 12 bases between the two germline ends. The DNA for the CDR3 is TGTGCCAGCAGCGTAAACTCCCTCGCGGAGACCCAGTACTTC. Its protein product is CASSVNSLAETQYF.

This clone has only one observation. The rearrangement joins TRBV2 to TRBJ1-5; maybe TRBD1 (5 bases). This CDR3 spans 13 amino acids. V was clipped by 9 bases and J by 2 bases, with 11 bases between them. CDR1 SNHLY and CDR2 FYNNEI come from the germline V gene. CDR3 coding DNA: TGTGCCAGTGGCAGGGCTGGCAATCAGCCCCAGCATTTT. Its protein product is CASGRAGNQPQHF.

The V call is TRBV19, the J call TRBJ2-1; no reliable D call. Germline V gives CDR1 LNHDA, CDR2 SQIVND (reference sequence). This CDR3 region has 13 residues. Trimming cost V 9 bases and J 3 bases, with 12 bases left between them. CDR3 DNA: TGTGCCAGCTCATGGTCAGTCTACAATGAGCAGTTCTTC. Translated: CASSWSVYNEQFF.

The V call is TRBV6-4, the J call TRBJ2-1; 11 bases agree with TRBD2. CDR3 length: 15 residues. The germline V gene has CDR1 MRHNA and CDR2 SNTAGT. The trim removed 3 bases at V and 4 bases at J, leaving 2 bases unmatched. CDR3 nucleotide sequence: TGTGCCAGCAGTGAGCTAGCGGGGGGATACAATGAGCAGTTCTTC. Translating gives CASSELAGGYNEQFF.

The rearrangement links TRBV30 to TRBJ2-7, with 9 bases fitting TRBD1. Germline V CDR1 and CDR2: GTSNPN, SVGIG (reference sequence). There are 12 residues in the CDR3. V lost 7 bases and J lost 3; bases outside the gene matches: 4. CDR3 coding DNA: TGTGCCTATGCGGGACAGGGCTACGAGCAGTACTTC. Its protein is CAYAGQGYEQYF.

The chain employs TRBV10-1 and TRBJ1-6; D is undetermined. From germline, CDR1 is WNHNN and CDR2 SYGVQD (reference sequence). The CDR3 is 13 amino acids. Trimming shortened V by 0 bases and J by 10 bases, and 7 bases separated the two germline ends. The CDR3 is CASSESKRSPLHF. CDR3 DNA: TGCGCCAGCAGTGAGTCGAAGAGGTCACCCCTCCACTTT.

This sequence joins TRBV5-1 and TRBJ2-1, with TRBD2 matching 7 bases. CDR3 size: 14 residues. V lost 3 bases and J lost 9; bases outside the gene matches: 9. The germline V gene has CDR1 SGHRS and CDR2 YFSETQ. The CDR3 protein is CASSSSGTLGEQFF. DNA for the CDR3: TGCGCCAGCAGCTCAAGCGGGACCTTGGGTGAGCAGTTCTTC.